The subject of this entry is one T cell receptor beta chain. The antigen is not known. TCRdb reprocessed the 5' RACE reads via MiXCR and lists one record per CDR3 protein. The sample lists about 240,000 distinct CDR3 sequences; approximately 10% were seen once. This record comes from a study of T-cell memory formation after mild COVID-19. Study summary: Clustering of TCRs was largely donor specific.

Germline values: CDR1 DFQATT, CDR2 SNEGSKA (reference sequence). The V segment lost 3 bases and the J segment 1 base; nucleotides outside the gene matches: 11. The length of the CDR3 is 17 residues. Study-level points and caveats: The study detected some responding clones in pre-infection memory, suggesting cross-reactive memory joined. Clones that contracted from day 15 to 85 were balanced CD4/CD8, while later expanders leaned CD4+.

V gene TRBV20-1 combines with J gene TRBJ2-3; 9 bases fit TRBD1. The TCR comes from a young man who had mild COVID-19 (a few samples of this study predate the infection). Cell type and time point are not known. The specimen was PBMCs or a T cell subset sorted from them (not recorded which). The CDR3 loop is CSARALNRGLGTDTQYF. For the CDR3, the DNA is TGCAGTGCTAGGGCCCTTAACAGGGGGCTGGGCACAGATACGCAGTATTTT.